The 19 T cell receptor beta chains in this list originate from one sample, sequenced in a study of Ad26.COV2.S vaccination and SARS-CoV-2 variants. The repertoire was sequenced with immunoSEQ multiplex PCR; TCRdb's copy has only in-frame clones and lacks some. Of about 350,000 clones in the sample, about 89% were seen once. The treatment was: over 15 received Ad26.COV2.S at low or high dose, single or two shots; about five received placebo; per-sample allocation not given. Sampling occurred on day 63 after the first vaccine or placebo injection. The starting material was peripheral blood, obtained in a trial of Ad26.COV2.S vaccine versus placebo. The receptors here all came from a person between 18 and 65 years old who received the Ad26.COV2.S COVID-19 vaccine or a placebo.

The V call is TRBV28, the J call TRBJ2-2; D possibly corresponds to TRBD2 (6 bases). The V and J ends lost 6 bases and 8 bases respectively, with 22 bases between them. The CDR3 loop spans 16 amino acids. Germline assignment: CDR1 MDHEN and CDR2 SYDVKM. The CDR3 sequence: CASRAGGAGGRGELFF. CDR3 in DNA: TGTGCCAGCAGGGCCGGAGGGGCCGGAGGGCGTGGGGAGCTGTTTTTT.

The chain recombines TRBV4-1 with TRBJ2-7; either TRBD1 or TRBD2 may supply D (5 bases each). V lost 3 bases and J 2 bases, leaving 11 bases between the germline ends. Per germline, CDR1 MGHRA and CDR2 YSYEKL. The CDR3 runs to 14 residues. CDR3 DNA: TGCGCCAGCAGCCATCCGGGGCGGCCCTACGAGCAGTACTTC. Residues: CASSHPGRPYEQYF.

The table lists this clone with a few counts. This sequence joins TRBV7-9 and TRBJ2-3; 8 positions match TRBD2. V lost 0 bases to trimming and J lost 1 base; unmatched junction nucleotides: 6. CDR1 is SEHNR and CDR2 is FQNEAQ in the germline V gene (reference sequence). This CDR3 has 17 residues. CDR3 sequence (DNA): TGTGCCAGCAGCTTAGCGCATCTGCGGGAGGGCACAGATACGCAGTATTTT. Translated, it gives CASSLAHLREGTDTQYF.

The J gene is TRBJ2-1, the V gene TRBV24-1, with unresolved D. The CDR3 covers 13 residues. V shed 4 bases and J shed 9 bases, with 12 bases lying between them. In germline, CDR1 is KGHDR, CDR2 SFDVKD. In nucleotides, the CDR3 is TGTGCCACCAGTGACCAGAGCTTCGGTGAGCAGTTCTTC. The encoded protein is CATSDQSFGEQFF.

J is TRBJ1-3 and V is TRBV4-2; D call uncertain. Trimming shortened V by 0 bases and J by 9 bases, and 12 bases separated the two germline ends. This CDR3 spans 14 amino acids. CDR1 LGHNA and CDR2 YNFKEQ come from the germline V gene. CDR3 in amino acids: CASSQDISRSTIYF. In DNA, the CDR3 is TGTGCCAGCAGCCAAGATATCAGTCGGAGCACCATATATTTT.

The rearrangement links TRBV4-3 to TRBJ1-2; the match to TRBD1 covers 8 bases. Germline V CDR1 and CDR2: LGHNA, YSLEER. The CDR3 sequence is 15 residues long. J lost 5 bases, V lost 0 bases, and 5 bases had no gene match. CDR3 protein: CASSQDVGQGYGYTF. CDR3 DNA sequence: TGCGCCAGCAGCCAAGACGTAGGACAGGGATATGGCTACACCTTC.

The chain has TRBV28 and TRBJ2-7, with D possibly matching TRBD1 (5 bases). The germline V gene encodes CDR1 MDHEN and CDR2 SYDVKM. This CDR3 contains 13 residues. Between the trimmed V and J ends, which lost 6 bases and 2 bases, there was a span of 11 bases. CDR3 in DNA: TGTGCCAGCAGACCTCAGGGAACCTACGAGCAGTACTTC. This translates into CASRPQGTYEQYF.

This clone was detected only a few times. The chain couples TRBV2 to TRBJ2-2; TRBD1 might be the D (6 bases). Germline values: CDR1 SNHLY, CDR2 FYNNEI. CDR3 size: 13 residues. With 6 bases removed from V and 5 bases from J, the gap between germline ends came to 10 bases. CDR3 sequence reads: CASRGGRTGELFF. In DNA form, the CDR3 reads TGTGCCAGCAGAGGGGGTCGTACCGGGGAGCTGTTTTTT. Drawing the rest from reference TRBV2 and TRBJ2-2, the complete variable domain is EPEVTQTPSHQVTQMGQEVILRCVPISNHLYFYWYRQILGQKVEFLVSFYNNEISEKSEIFDDQFSVERPDGSNFTLKIRSTKLEDSAMYFCASRGGRTGELFFGEGSRLTVL.

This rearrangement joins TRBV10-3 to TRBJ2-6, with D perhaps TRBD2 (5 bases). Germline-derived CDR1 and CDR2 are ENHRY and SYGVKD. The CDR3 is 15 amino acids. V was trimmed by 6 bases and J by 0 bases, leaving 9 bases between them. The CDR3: CAIRDGDSGANVLTF. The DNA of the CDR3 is TGTGCCATCAGAGACGGGGACTCTGGGGCCAACGTCCTGACTTTC.

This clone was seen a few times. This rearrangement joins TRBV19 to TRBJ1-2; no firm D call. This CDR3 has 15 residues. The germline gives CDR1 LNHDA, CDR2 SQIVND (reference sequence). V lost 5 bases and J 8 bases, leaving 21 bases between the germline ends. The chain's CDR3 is CASSPRNLLLYGYTF. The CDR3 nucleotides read TGTGCCAGTAGTCCCCGGAATCTATTGCTATACGGCTACACCTTC.

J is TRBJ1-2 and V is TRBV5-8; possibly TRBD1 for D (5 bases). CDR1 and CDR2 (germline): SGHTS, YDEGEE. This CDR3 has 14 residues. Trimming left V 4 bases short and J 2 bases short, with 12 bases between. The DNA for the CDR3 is TGTGCCAGCAGCGGCCCAGGGCGAAACTATGGCTACACCTTC. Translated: CASSGPGRNYGYTF.

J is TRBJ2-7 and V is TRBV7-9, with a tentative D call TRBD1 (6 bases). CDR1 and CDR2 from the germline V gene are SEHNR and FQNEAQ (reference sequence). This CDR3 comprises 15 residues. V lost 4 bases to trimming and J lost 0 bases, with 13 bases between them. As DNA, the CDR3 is TGTGCCAGCAGCTATGGGGGCCCCCTCTCCTACGAGCAGTACTTC. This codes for CASSYGGPLSYEQYF.

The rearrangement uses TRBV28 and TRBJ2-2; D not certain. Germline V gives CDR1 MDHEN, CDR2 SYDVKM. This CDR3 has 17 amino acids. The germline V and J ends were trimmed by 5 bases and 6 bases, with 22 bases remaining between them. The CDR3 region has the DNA TGTGCCAGCAGTCCCCCTTTTGGGGTATCATATTCCGGGGAGCTGTTTTTT. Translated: CASSPPFGVSYSGELFF.

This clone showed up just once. CDR3 bases: TGTGCCAGTGATGAGAATAGCAATCAGCCCCAGCATTTT. Amino acid sequence: CASDENSNQPQHF. V is TRBV19 and J is TRBJ1-5; no clear D. The CDR3 extends over 13 amino acids. V shed 8 bases and J shed 0 bases, with 8 bases lying between them. CDR1 and CDR2 (germline): LNHDA, SQIVND (reference sequence).

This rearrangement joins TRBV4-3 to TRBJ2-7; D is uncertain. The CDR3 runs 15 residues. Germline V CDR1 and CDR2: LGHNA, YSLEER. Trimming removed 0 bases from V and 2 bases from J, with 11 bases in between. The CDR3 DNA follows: TGCGCCAGCAGCCAAGATCGAAGGAATACCTACGAGCAGTACTTC. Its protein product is CASSQDRRNTYEQYF.

The CDR3 is CASSIDGGEAFF. CDR3 DNA sequence: TGTGCCAGTAGTATCGATGGCGGTGAAGCTTTCTTT. The chain links TRBV19 to TRBJ1-1; D unclear. This CDR3 spans 12 amino acids. CDR1 is LNHDA, CDR2 SQIVND, per germline (reference sequence). V gave up 3 bases and J gave up 7 bases, with 9 bases separating them.

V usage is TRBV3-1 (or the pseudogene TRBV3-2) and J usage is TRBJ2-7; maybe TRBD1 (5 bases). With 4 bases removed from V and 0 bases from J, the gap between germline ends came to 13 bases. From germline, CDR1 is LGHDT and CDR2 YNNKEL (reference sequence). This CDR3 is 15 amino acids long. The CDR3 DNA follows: TGTGCCAGCAGCCCACGCCCGACAGTCTCCTACGAGCAGTACTTC. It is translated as CASSPRPTVSYEQYF.

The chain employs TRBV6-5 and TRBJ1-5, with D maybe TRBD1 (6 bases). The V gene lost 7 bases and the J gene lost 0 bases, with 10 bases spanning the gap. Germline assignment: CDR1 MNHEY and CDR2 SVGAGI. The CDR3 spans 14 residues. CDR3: CASTLTGSNQPQHF. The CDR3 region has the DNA TGTGCCAGCACCTTGACAGGTAGCAATCAGCCCCAGCATTTT.

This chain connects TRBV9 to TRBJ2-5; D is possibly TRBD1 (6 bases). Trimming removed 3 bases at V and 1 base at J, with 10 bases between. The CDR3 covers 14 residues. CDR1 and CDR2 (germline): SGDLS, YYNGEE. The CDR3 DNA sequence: TGTGCCAGCAGCGGAGCAGGGGTCCAAGAGACCCAGTACTTC. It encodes CASSGAGVQETQYF.